These 3 T cell receptor beta chains were sequenced from one sample in a study of identical twins. TCRdb fed the 5' RACE reads into MiXCR, producing one record per CDR3 protein. The table has 1.5 million to 2 million distinct CDR3 sequences, roughly a third seen once. Source material: cord blood. These receptors came from a newborn girl in good health.

Concerning this clonotype: Its ends do not fully match the called genes, so a read error is possible. The gene calls are TRBV27 and TRBJ2-1; D is uncertain. Germline V lookup: CDR1 MNHEY, CDR2 SMNVEV (reference sequence). The CDR3 totals 13 residues. CDR3 protein: CASGLYSYNEQFF. The CDR3 nucleotides are TGTGCCAGCGGTTTATATAGCTACAATGAGCAGTTCTTC.

This clonotype showed up just a few times. V and J are TRBV30 and TRBJ1-2; TRBD1 aligns across 7 bases. CDR1 and CDR2 from the germline V gene are GTSNPN and SVGIG (reference sequence). Germline trimming cut 1 base from V and 4 bases from J; bases unmatched to any gene: 0. The CDR3 contains 12 residues. The CDR3 bases are TGTGCCTGGAGTGCAGGGGGCTATGGCTACACCTTC. Translation gives CAWSAGGYGYTF.

This clonotype was observed at least ten times. The rearrangement joins TRBV20-1 to TRBJ1-2; no firm D call. With 3 bases removed from V and 2 bases from J, the gap between germline ends came to 7 bases. The CDR3 extends over 12 amino acids. Looked up from germline, CDR1 is DFQATT and CDR2 is SNEGSKA (reference sequence). CDR3: CSARLRNYGYTF. CDR3 in DNA: TGCAGTGCTAGGTTGCGGAACTATGGCTACACCTTC.